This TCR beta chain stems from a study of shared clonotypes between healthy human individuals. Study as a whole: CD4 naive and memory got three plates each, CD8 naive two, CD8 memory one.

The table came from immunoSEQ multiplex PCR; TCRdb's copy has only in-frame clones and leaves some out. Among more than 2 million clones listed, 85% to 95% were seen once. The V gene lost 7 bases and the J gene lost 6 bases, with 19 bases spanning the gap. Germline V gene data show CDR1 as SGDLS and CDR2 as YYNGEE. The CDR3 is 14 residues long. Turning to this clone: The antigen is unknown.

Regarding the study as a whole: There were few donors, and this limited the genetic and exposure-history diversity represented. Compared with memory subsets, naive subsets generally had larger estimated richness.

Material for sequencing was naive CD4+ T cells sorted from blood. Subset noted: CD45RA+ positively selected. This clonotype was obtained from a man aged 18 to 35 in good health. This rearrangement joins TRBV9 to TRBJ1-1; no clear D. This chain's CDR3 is CASVEDHLRPEAFF. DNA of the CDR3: TGTGCCAGCGTCGAGGACCACTTACGGCCTGAAGCTTTCTTT.